This record covers a single T cell receptor (beta chain). Its matching antigen is unknown. This sample stems from a study of T cells after yellow fever vaccination. Study-level results: Most clones from primary vaccination were detected again post-booster (roughly 96% CD4, about 88% CD8). By day 5 rather than day 15, the secondary response had peaked, though it was weaker.

The V segment lost 2 bases and the J segment 7 bases; nucleotides outside the gene matches: 3. This CDR3 has 14 residues. Germline-derived CDR1 and CDR2 are SNHLY and FYNNEI. Production of TCR cDNA was by 5'RACE template switching, which also added a universal primer site and UMIs. TCRdb used MiXCR to reprocess the 5' RACE reads, holding one entry per CDR3 protein. This sample has approximately 330,000 distinct CDR3 sequences, with around an eighth found just once. The origin of this receptor is a man aged 18 to 30 who received the YFV17D yellow fever vaccine. The input for sequencing was CD4+ T cells sorted from PBMCs, taken 15 days after the yellow fever booster vaccination. This chain links TRBV2 with TRBJ1-5; 9 nucleotides line up with TRBD1. The CDR3 reads CASSERDRVQPQHF. The CDR3 coding sequence is TGTGCCAGCAGTGAAAGGGACAGGGTACAGCCCCAGCATTTT.